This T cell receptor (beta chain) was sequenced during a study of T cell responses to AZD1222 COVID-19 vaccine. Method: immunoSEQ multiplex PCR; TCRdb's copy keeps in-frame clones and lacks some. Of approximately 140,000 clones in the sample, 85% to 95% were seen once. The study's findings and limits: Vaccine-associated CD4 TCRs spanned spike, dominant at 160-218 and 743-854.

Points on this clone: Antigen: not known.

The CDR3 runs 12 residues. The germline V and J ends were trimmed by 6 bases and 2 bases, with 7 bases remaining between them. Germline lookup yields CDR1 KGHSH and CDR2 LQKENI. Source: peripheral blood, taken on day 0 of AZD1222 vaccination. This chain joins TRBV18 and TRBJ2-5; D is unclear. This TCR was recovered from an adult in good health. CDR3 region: CASSKNQETQYF. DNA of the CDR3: TGTGCCAGCTCGAAGAATCAAGAGACCCAGTACTTC.